This note documents a single TCR beta chain sequence. What it binds is unknown. One junction end disagrees with the germline gene, perhaps due to a read error. This sample was included in a study of tumor and adjacent non-tumor tissue in lung cancer. At the level of the study: Patients comprised 12 adenocarcinoma, a couple of squamous cell carcinoma and 1 small cell lung cancer. Broader study findings: TCR diversity was significantly greater in tumor than normal lung tissue.

The germline CDR1 and CDR2 sequences are SGHNT and YENEEA. The CDR3 totals 19 residues. This sample's RNA came from whole unsorted tissue. TCRbeta libraries were built with three rounds of nested PCR, modified from ARM-PCR. TCRdb reanalysed the multiplex PCR reads using MiXCR and keeps one entry per CDR3 protein. The sample gives approximately 120,000 distinct CDR3 sequences, 66% of which show up once; roughly 13% is in the top ten. The TCR sequence derives from a man in his thirties or forties with non-small cell lung cancer. The sample comprised lung tumor tissue. The genes are TRBV11-3 and TRBJ2-1; D possibly corresponds to TRBD1 (5 bases). CDR3 protein: CASSLVLLQDGFLDNEQFF. For the CDR3, the DNA is TGTGCCAGTAGCTTAGTCCTACTCCAGGACGGGTTTCTGGACAATGAACAGTTCTTC. Looking up the rest from reference TRBV11-3 and TRBJ2-1 gives the full variable domain: EAGVVQSPRYKIIEKKQPVAFWCNPISGHNTLYWYLQNLGQGPELLIRYENEEAVDDSQLPKDRFSAERLKGVDSTLKIQPAELGDSAVYLCASSLVLLQDGFLDNEQFFGPGTRLTVL.